These 27 T cell receptor beta chains were sequenced from one sample in a study of blood T cells in healthy people across ages. The second PCR ran about 6 to 11 cycles with a sample-barcoded 5' primer and J-beta primers. TCRdb re-analysed the 5' RACE reads in MiXCR, keeping a single row per CDR3 protein. The top ten clones hold about 8% of a sample with 1.5 million to 2 million distinct CDR3 sequences, roughly 27% of them seen once. The sequenced material came from blood. The receptors come from a woman aged 25 to 39 in good health.

This chain connects TRBV2 to TRBJ1-5; D ambiguous. Germline V gene lookup returns CDR1 SNHLY and CDR2 FYNNEI. The V and J ends lost 1 base and 2 bases respectively, with 9 bases between them. CDR3 length equals 15 residues. In nucleotides, the CDR3 is TGTGCCAGCAGTGAAGAGGGCGGGGGCAATCAGCCCCAGCATTTT. Amino acid sequence: CASSEEGGGNQPQHF.

The chain couples TRBV29-1 to TRBJ2-2; no clear D. The V gene's germline CDR1 is SQVTM and CDR2 ANQGSEA. With 4 bases removed from V and 10 bases from J, the gap between germline ends came to 10 bases. The CDR3 has 11 residues. In DNA form, the CDR3 reads TGCAGCGTTGGACGGCTCGAGGAGCTGTTTTTT. Protein product: CSVGRLEELFF.

The J gene is TRBJ1-2, the V gene TRBV27; 8 bases match TRBD1. The V gene's germline CDR1 is MNHEY and CDR2 SMNVEV (reference sequence). V was clipped by 7 bases and J by 0 bases; unmatched bases: 4. The CDR3 has 14 residues. The CDR3 bases are TGTGCCAGCACTGGGACAGGCGCTAACTATGGCTACACCTTC. This gives the protein CASTGTGANYGYTF.

On this clonotype: This may be a read error: a much more frequent sequence differs by one nucleotide. The rearrangement links TRBV29-1 to TRBJ2-1; D might be TRBD2 (6 bases). V was shortened by 0 bases and J by 7 bases, with 13 bases between the two germline ends. CDR1 and CDR2 from the germline V gene are SQVTM and ANQGSEA. The CDR3 has 14 residues. The CDR3 loop reads CSVEDDPGGNEQFF. The CDR3 DNA reads TGCAGCGTTGAAGATGACCCCGGGGGTAATGAGCAGTTCTTC.

The chain has TRBV7-2 and TRBJ1-2; 10 bases map to TRBD1. V gave up 5 bases and J gave up 6 bases; unmatched junction bases: 15. This CDR3 region has 17 residues. CDR1 is SGHTA, CDR2 FQGNSA, per germline. DNA of the CDR3: TGTGCCAGCAGCGAAAGGACCGGGACAGGGGTCAAGAATGGCTACACCTTC. This sequence encodes CASSERTGTGVKNGYTF.

In this sample, this clonotype turned up a few times. The CDR3 nucleotides read TGCGCCAGCAGCCTCCGGGACAGGGGGCTCGCTGGAAACACCATATATTTT. Protein product: CASSLRDRGLAGNTIYF. This chain joins TRBV4-1 and TRBJ1-3; the match to TRBD1 covers 12 bases. The CDR3 has 17 residues. The trim removed 4 bases at V and 2 bases at J, leaving 6 bases unmatched. Per germline, CDR1 MGHRA and CDR2 YSYEKL.

This clonotype was seen only a few times. V and J are TRBV5-1 and TRBJ2-1; 7 positions agree with TRBD1. The germline V gene has CDR1 SGHRS and CDR2 YFSETQ. The V gene end was trimmed by 4 bases and the J gene end by 5 bases; junction bases not matched to a gene: 6. This CDR3 is built from 14 residues. The CDR3: CASSPLTGNNEQFF. The CDR3 coding sequence is TGCGCCAGCAGCCCGTTGACAGGGAACAATGAGCAGTTCTTC.

The V gene is TRBV20-1, the J gene TRBJ2-7; 7 nucleotides agree with TRBD1. The CDR3 is made up of 14 amino acids. With V trimmed by 5 bases and J by 5 bases, 12 bases remained unmatched. Germline V CDR1 and CDR2: DFQATT, SNEGSKA (reference sequence). CDR3 protein: CSAGVIGGLDEQYF. The CDR3 DNA is TGCAGTGCTGGCGTTATAGGGGGCCTTGACGAGCAGTACTTC.

This clonotype was observed a few times. A read error may produce the germline difference seen at one junction end. The genes are TRBV11-2 and TRBJ2-5; unclear D gene. CDR3 size: 14 residues. CDR1 SGHAT and CDR2 FQNNGV come from the germline V gene. This CDR3 is CTSSLDPQSGTQYF. In nucleotides, the CDR3 is TGTACCAGCAGCTTAGATCCCCAGAGTGGGACCCAGTACTTC.

The chain uses TRBV12-3 or TRBV12-4 and TRBJ1-3; 8 bases align to TRBD1. V dropped 6 bases and J dropped 2; count of bases not matched to a gene: 3. This CDR3 region has 14 residues. CDR3 in DNA: TGTGCCAGCAGGGTGACAGGGGCTGGAAACACCATATATTTT. Translated: CASRVTGAGNTIYF.

This clonotype has ten or more counts. The rearrangement links TRBV6-6 to TRBJ1-5; D is uncertain. Looked up from germline, CDR1 is MNHNY and CDR2 is SVGAGI (reference sequence). This CDR3 has 13 residues. Trimming stripped 6 bases from V and 4 bases from J, with 10 bases between. The CDR3 bases are TGTGCCAGCAGGGGAAAAGGGAATCAGCCCCAGCATTTT. Its protein is CASRGKGNQPQHF.

As to this clonotype: A read error may account for a junction end that differs from germline. The chain carries TRBV20-1 and TRBJ2-5, with 10 bases fitting TRBD2. This CDR3 has 15 amino acids. From germline, CDR1 is DFQATT and CDR2 SNEGSKA (reference sequence). CDR3 residues: CSARLLAGELETQDF. The CDR3 nucleotides read TGCAGTGCTAGACTGCTAGCGGGAGAGTTGGAGACCCAGGACTTC.

The table lists this clonotype with many counts. The rearrangement uses TRBV5-6 and TRBJ2-7; D is uncertain. CDR1 and CDR2 (germline): SGHDT, YYEEEE. The CDR3 spans 12 residues. V lost 4 bases to trimming and J lost 3 bases, with 8 bases between them. CDR3 sequence: CASSDGVYEQYF. The CDR3 DNA reads as TGTGCCAGCAGCGATGGCGTCTACGAGCAGTACTTC.

In this sample, this clonotype turned up once. The V gene is TRBV29-1, the J gene TRBJ2-7, with D hard to call. V was cut by 5 bases and J by 7 bases, with 24 bases left in between. The germline gives CDR1 SQVTM, CDR2 ANQGSEA. The CDR3 extends over 15 amino acids. CDR3: CSVSPSLQSYNEQYF. CDR3 sequence (DNA): TGCAGCGTTAGTCCTTCCCTCCAATCCTACAATGAGCAGTACTTC.

This clonotype was seen a handful of times. This chain connects TRBV7-9 to TRBJ1-1; the D is unclear. Trimming took off 1 base at V and 7 bases at J, with 10 bases between the two ends. The CDR3 consists of 13 residues. The germline V gene has CDR1 SEHNR and CDR2 FQNEAQ (reference sequence). CDR3 sequence reads: CASSLEGVREAFF. For the CDR3, the DNA is TGTGCCAGCAGCTTAGAAGGTGTACGTGAAGCTTTCTTT.

This clonotype has just a few counts. This chain joins TRBV7-8 and TRBJ2-2, with D perhaps matching TRBD1 (7 bases). There are 16 residues in the CDR3. Trimming shortened V by 2 bases and J by 5 bases, and 15 bases separated the two germline ends. Looked up from germline, CDR1 is SGHVS and CDR2 is FQNEAQ. The DNA for the CDR3 is TGTGCCAGCAGCTTAATGCGGGCAGGGGGGACCGGGGAGCTGTTTTTT. This encodes CASSLMRAGGTGELFF. Full variable domain (missing parts from reference TRBV7-8 and TRBJ2-2): GAGVSQSPRYKVAKRGQDVALRCDPISGHVSLFWYQQALGQGPEFLTYFQNEAQLDKSGLPSDRFFAERPEGSVSTLKIQRTQQEDSAVYLCASSLMRAGGTGELFFGEGSRLTVL.

This clonotype was counted a few times. V is TRBV20-1 and J is TRBJ2-5, with 7 nucleotides matching TRBD1. The CDR3 contains 13 residues. CDR1 is DFQATT, CDR2 SNEGSKA, per germline (reference sequence). Losses at the gene ends were 3 bases for V and 5 bases for J; bases not matched to a gene: 6. The CDR3 bases are TGCAGTGCTAGGGACAGGCTCAGGGAGACCCAGTACTTC. The encoded protein is CSARDRLRETQYF.

This chain uses TRBV14 with TRBJ2-7; the D gene is possibly TRBD1 (7 bases). The CDR3 is 15 residues long. The V end was cut by 3 bases, the J end by 6 bases, with 18 bases between. The V gene's germline CDR1 is SGHDN and CDR2 FVKESK. For the CDR3, the DNA is TGTGCCAGCAGCCATCCCGGAGGGGGCCTCCGCGAGCAGTACTTC. As protein: CASSHPGGGLREQYF.

This chain links TRBV20-1 with TRBJ2-3; tentative D call: TRBD2 (5 bases). V lost 3 bases and J 6 bases, leaving 13 bases between the germline ends. CDR1 and CDR2 (germline): DFQATT, SNEGSKA (reference sequence). The CDR3 runs to 13 residues. DNA of the CDR3: TGCAGTGCTAGGCAAGCGGTCATTGATACGCAGTATTTT. Protein sequence: CSARQAVIDTQYF.

This chain connects TRBV12-3 or TRBV12-4 to TRBJ1-1; the D is unclear. This CDR3 contains 15 residues. Trimming pared 5 bases from V and 6 bases from J, leaving 19 bases between. This CDR3 reads CASSAPGTLNAEAFF. In DNA form, the CDR3 reads TGTGCCAGCAGTGCACCGGGCACCTTAAACGCTGAAGCTTTCTTT.

CDR3 residues: CASSAGGTSLYEQYF. In DNA form, the CDR3 reads TGTGCCAGCAGCGCAGGGGGCACCTCCCTCTACGAGCAGTACTTC. The rearrangement joins TRBV9 to TRBJ2-7, with 8 bases identical to TRBD1. Trimming at V came to 3 bases and at J to 3 bases, leaving 8 bases not matched to a gene. CDR1 is SGDLS, CDR2 YYNGEE, per germline. The CDR3 extends over 15 amino acids.

This chain joins TRBV12-5 and TRBJ2-3, with 7 bases identical to TRBD2. V lost 6 bases to trimming and J lost 4 bases; unmatched junction nucleotides: 7. Germline lookup yields CDR1 LGHNT and CDR2 FRNRAP. The CDR3 loop spans 14 amino acids. CDR3 sequence reads: CASGWTGGADTQYF. The CDR3 bases are TGTGCTAGTGGCTGGACGGGGGGTGCAGATACGCAGTATTTT.

This clonotype was recorded a few times. The junction departs from germline at one end; a sequencing error may be responsible. Here the CDR3 reads CAGSPYLGPSNQPQHF. The DNA of the CDR3 is TGCGCCGGCAGCCCTTATCTAGGGCCTTCCAATCAGCCCCAGCATTTT. This chain uses TRBV4-1 with TRBJ1-5; D is undetermined. The V gene's germline CDR1 is MGHRA and CDR2 YSYEKL. CDR3 size: 16 residues.

The chain has TRBV2 and TRBJ2-7; 8 positions match TRBD2. The germline CDR1 and CDR2 sequences are SNHLY and FYNNEI. The CDR3 has 15 amino acids. V was pared by 1 base and J by 7 bases, with 9 bases of the junction left unmatched. CDR3 in amino acids: CASSEDSGGYGEQYF. DNA of the CDR3: TGTGCCAGCAGTGAAGACAGCGGGGGTTACGGGGAGCAGTACTTC. Using reference TRBV2 and TRBJ2-7 for the parts outside the CDR3, the full variable domain is EPEVTQTPSHQVTQMGQEVILRCVPISNHLYFYWYRQILGQKVEFLVSFYNNEISEKSEIFDDQFSVERPDGSNFTLKIRSTKLEDSAMYFCASSEDSGGYGEQYFGPGTRLTVT.

The chain links TRBV12-3 or TRBV12-4 to TRBJ2-6, with TRBD2 matching 8 bases. The CDR3 runs to 17 residues. Germline trimming cut 6 bases from V and 0 bases from J; bases unmatched to any gene: 7. This CDR3 is CASRPGLGDSGANVLTF. The CDR3 DNA sequence: TGTGCCAGCAGACCGGGACTAGGAGACTCTGGGGCCAACGTCCTGACTTTC.

The rearrangement joins TRBV29-1 to TRBJ1-2, with a weak D call TRBD1 (6 bases). The CDR3 consists of 11 residues. Between the trimmed V and J ends, which lost 8 bases and 6 bases, there was a span of 13 bases. Germline V gives CDR1 SQVTM, CDR2 ANQGSEA. The CDR3 coding sequence is TGCAGCATAAAACAGGGAAATGGCTACACCTTC. It translates to CSIKQGNGYTF.

With regard to this clonotype: A much more abundant neighbour one base away suggests this may be a read error. The chain couples TRBV20-1 to TRBJ2-1; no firm D call. The CDR3 is 11 residues long. Germline loops: CDR1 DFQATT, CDR2 SNEGSKA (reference sequence). With 7 bases removed from V and 10 bases from J, the gap between germline ends came to 14 bases. The CDR3 DNA is TGCAGTGTCCCCAACTCCTACGAGCAGTTCTTC. Translated: CSVPNSYEQFF.